The clone carrying this T cell receptor beta chain is medium-sized in the sample. Naive CD4+ cells had CD25+ Tregs removed. The CDR3 consists of 13 residues. The V gene lost 2 bases and the J gene lost 8 bases, with 12 bases spanning the gap. The TRBV12-4/TRBJ1-2 clonotypes were amplified using barcode primers with ligated adaptors. TCRdb ran MiXCR on the multiplex PCR reads and lists one entry per CDR3 protein. The repertoire includes about 1,000 distinct CDR3 sequences, approximately 5% of them detected once, and roughly 40% sits in the top ten. The TCR originated in a female donor with breast cancer. The gene calls are TRBV12-3 or TRBV12-4 and TRBJ1-2; no definite D call. Input material: tumor-infiltrating naive CD4+ T cells sorted from the breast tumor. Subset reported: naive CD4+ T cells, CD4+CD45RA+CD25-. CDR3 amino acids: CASSLRTLGGYTF. CDR3 nucleotides: TGTGCCAGCAGTTTACGGACGTTAGGAGGCTACACCTTC.